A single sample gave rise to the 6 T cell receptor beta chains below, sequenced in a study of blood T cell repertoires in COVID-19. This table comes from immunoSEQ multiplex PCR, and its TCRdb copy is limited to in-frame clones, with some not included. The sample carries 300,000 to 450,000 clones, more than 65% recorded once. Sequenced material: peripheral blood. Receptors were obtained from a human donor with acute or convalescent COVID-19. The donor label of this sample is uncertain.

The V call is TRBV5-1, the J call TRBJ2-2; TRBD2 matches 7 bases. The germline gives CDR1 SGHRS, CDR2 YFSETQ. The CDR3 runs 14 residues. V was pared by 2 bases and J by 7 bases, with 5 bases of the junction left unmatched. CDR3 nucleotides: TGCGCCAGCAGCTTCGGGGGGTTGAACGGGGAGCTGTTTTTT. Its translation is CASSFGGLNGELFF.

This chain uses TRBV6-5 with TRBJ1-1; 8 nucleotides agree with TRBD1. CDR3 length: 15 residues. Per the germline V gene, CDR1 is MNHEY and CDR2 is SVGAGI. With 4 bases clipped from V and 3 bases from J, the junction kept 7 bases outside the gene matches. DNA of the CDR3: TGTGCCAGCAGTTCCAACAGGGGGGGTTACACTGAAGCTTTCTTT. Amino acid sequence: CASSSNRGGYTEAFF.

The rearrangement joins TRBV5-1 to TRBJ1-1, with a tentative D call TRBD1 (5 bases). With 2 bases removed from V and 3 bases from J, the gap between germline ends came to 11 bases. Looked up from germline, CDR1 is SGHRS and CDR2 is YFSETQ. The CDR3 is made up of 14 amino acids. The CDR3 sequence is CASSFGGFDTEAFF. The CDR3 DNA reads TGCGCCAGCAGCTTCGGGGGTTTCGACACTGAAGCTTTCTTT.

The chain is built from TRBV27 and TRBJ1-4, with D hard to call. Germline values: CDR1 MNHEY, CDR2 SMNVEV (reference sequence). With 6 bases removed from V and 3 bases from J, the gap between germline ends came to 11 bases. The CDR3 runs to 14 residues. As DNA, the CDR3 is TGTGCCAGCAGCCCTCGGGAGGCTAATGAAAAACTGTTTTTT. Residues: CASSPREANEKLFF.

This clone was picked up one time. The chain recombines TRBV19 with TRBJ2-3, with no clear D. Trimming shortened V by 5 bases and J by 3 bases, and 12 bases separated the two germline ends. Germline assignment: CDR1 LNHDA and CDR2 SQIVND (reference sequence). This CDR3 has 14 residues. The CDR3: CASSPVRPTDTQYF. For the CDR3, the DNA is TGTGCCAGTAGTCCGGTCCGTCCGACAGATACGCAGTATTTT.

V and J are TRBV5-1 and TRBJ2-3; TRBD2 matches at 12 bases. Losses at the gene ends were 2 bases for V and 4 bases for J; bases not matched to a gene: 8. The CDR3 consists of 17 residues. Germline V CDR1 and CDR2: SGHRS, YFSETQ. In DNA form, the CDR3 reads TGCGCCAGCAGCTTCCTGACTAGCGGGGGAAGGGCAGATACGCAGTATTTT. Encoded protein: CASSFLTSGGRADTQYF.